This T cell receptor beta chain comes out of a study of T cells in Graves' hyperthyroidism and ophthalmopathy. Among the patients, aged 18 to 65, hyperthyroidism was newly diagnosed and had lasted under 2 months. Amplification targeted TCR beta CDR3 regions from RNA transcripts. The TCR CDR3 first-round RT-PCR relied on the HTBI primer set. MiXCR, applied by TCRdb to the multiplex PCR reads, yields one record per CDR3 protein. The sample includes around 700,000 distinct CDR3 sequences, over 15% of them seen just once. V was shortened by 0 bases and J by 5 bases, with 20 bases between the two germline ends. Germline assignment: CDR1 LNHNV and CDR2 YYDKDF (reference sequence). The CDR3 sequence is 17 residues long. In the case of this clonotype: Its antigen is still unknown.

Whole-study results and caveats: Appearing also in blood were most of the thyroid clonotypes expanded above 0.001. Classification by a 13 V-J model distinguished ophthalmopathy from stable hyperthyroidism.

The sequenced sample consisted of blood. The chain joins TRBV15 to TRBJ2-7; D is undetermined. The sequence came from a woman in her forties or fifties with Graves' hyperthyroidism that later progressed to Graves' ophthalmopathy. The CDR3 region has the DNA TGTGCCACCAGCAGAGATGACGAGTTTCTTGCAGTCGACGAGCAGTACTTC. This encodes CATSRDDEFLAVDEQYF.